This T cell receptor beta chain was profiled in a study of CD8 T cells in Susac syndrome. Across the study: Eight or nine of the sequenced Susac syndrome patients were in remission, and more than 5 had active disease. Findings and limits, study-wide: The CD4+ T cell repertoires in Susac syndrome did not show any clonal expansion.

Random hexamers were used to reverse transcribe an amount of about 0.5 to 1 ug RNA. TCR beta CDR3 was amplified by immunoSEQ multiplex PCR. This amplification extended across 54 Vbeta and 13 Jbeta segments. In TCRdb, the immunoSEQ multiplex PCR reads were re-called with MiXCR into one record per CDR3 protein. Of under 150,000 distinct CDR3 sequences listed, under 97% were seen once; the top ten hold 0.065% to 0.1%. Unmatched junction bases numbered 8, after V lost 6 bases and J lost 4 bases. CDR3 size: 14 residues. Germline-derived CDR1 and CDR2 are MNHEY and SVGAGI. Remarks on this clonotype: Its matching antigen is unknown.

The sequencing sample was made of CD4+ T cells from PBMCs. The chain links TRBV6-5 to TRBJ1-2, with 7 bases fitting TRBD1. This clonotype originated in a human donor with Susac syndrome. The chain's CDR3 is CASRAGQNPYGYTF. The CDR3 DNA reads TGTGCCAGCAGAGCGGGACAGAACCCCTATGGCTACACCTTC.